Described below is a single T cell receptor (beta chain) sequence and its context. The record originates from a study of OX40 agonist ivuxolimab in advanced cancers. The CDR3 is 14 amino acids. Trimming pared 5 bases from V and 4 bases from J, leaving 14 bases between. Germline CDR1 reads SEHNR; CDR2 reads FQNEAQ (reference sequence). TCRdb's table, derived via immunoSEQ multiplex PCR, lists solely in-frame clones and lacks some. The sample lists about 81,000 clones; about 80% were seen once. This specimen consisted of CD4+ or CD8+ T cells sorted from blood, obtained in a trial of the OX40 agonist ivuxolimab. This receptor was identified in an adult with an advanced solid tumor such as melanoma, head and neck, liver or kidney cancer. V and J are TRBV7-9 and TRBJ1-1, with a possible D match to TRBD1 (5 bases). CDR3 DNA: TGTGCCAGCAGCCCCCAGAGAAGGGGCACTGAAGCTTTCTTT. Protein: CASSPQRRGTEAFF.